These 3 T cell receptor beta chains were all obtained from the same sample, sequenced in a study of T cells in Graves' hyperthyroidism and ophthalmopathy. TCR beta CDR3 regions were amplified from RNA transcripts. TCR CDR3 underwent first-round RT-PCR with the HTBI primer set. TCRdb independently ran MiXCR on the multiplex PCR reads; one entry per CDR3 protein. Of roughly 500,000 distinct CDR3 sequences listed, around 24% are singletons. The sample taken for sequencing was blood. The receptors here all came from a woman aged 30 to 39 with Graves' ophthalmopathy.

The chain couples TRBV20-1 to TRBJ1-1; no clear D gene. Looked up from germline, CDR1 is DFQATT and CDR2 is SNEGSKA (reference sequence). Deletions cut 0 bases from V and 13 bases from J, with 21 bases between. CDR3 length equals 14 residues. CDR3 nucleotides: TGCAGTGCTAGAGATAATCGGCAGCCCCTTTATCTTTTCTTT. As protein: CSARDNRQPLYLFF.

The sample holds many counts of this clonotype. V and J are TRBV12-3 or TRBV12-4 and TRBJ2-5; tentatively, D is TRBD1 (5 bases). The CDR3 length is 14 residues. V was pared by 3 bases and J by 3 bases, with 11 bases between. In DNA, the CDR3 is TGTGCCAGCAGTTTTGCCCGACAGAAAGAGACCCAGTACTTC. It specifies CASSFARQKETQYF.

The chain recombines TRBV5-1 with TRBJ2-7; no firm D call. The CDR3 consists of 15 residues. Germline V CDR1 and CDR2: SGHRS, YFSETQ. V lost 0 bases and J 0 bases, leaving 10 bases between the germline ends. The CDR3 DNA sequence: TGCGCCAGCAGCTTGGGCCCCACGAGCTCCTACGAGCAGTACTTC. Protein sequence: CASSLGPTSSYEQYF.